The 17 T cell receptor beta chains given below trace back to one sample, sequenced in a study of T cells in Graves' hyperthyroidism and ophthalmopathy. Amplified TCR beta CDR3 regions derived from RNA transcripts. In the first-round RT-PCR of the TCR CDR3, the HTBI primer set was used. TCRdb analysed the multiplex PCR reads with MiXCR anew, one entry per CDR3 protein. Found here are approximately 98,000 distinct CDR3 sequences, 35% to 50% of them singletons; the top ten hold 10%. Input material: peripheral blood or thyroid tissue (not recorded which). The receptors derive from a woman in her twenties or thirties with Graves' hyperthyroidism.

This clonotype was picked up a small number of times. The chain has TRBV2 and TRBJ2-5, with 8 bases lining up with TRBD1. The CDR3 has 12 residues. Trimming took 8 bases from V and 1 from J; bases not matched to a gene: 0. Germline V CDR1 and CDR2: SNHLY, FYNNEI. CDR3 sequence reads: CASGTGQETQYF. The DNA for the CDR3 is TGTGCCAGCGGGACAGGCCAAGAGACCCAGTACTTC.

Ten or more counts support this clonotype. The chain joins TRBV9 to TRBJ1-2; no clear D. V was shortened by 1 base and J by 0 bases, with 1 base between the two germline ends. Germline loops: CDR1 SGDLS, CDR2 YYNGEE. The CDR3 length is 12 residues. The CDR3 nucleotides read TGTGCCAGCAGCGTAACTAACTATGGCTACACCTTC. This encodes CASSVTNYGYTF.

This clonotype was seen only a few times. This chain uses TRBV27 with TRBJ1-5, with D perhaps matching TRBD1 (5 bases). CDR1 and CDR2 from the germline V gene are MNHEY and SMNVEV (reference sequence). The CDR3 has 14 amino acids. V shed 4 bases and J shed 7 bases, with 14 bases lying between them. For the CDR3, the DNA is TGTGCCAGCAGTTCAGGGAGGGCCAGACAGCCCCAGCATTTT. Translation gives CASSSGRARQPQHF.

A word on this clonotype: One junction end disagrees with the germline gene, perhaps due to a read error. The chain has TRBV28 and TRBJ2-5; weak D call: TRBD2 (5 bases). Germline lookup yields CDR1 MDHEN and CDR2 SYDVKM. This CDR3 is 12 amino acids long. The chain's CDR3 is CASRQTMETQYF. As DNA, the CDR3 is TGTGCTAGCAGGCAGACTATGGAGACCCAGTACTTC.

On this clonotype: At one end, the junction sequence differs from germline, possibly due to a read error. The chain recombines TRBV7-2 with TRBJ2-7; D remains unclear. The CDR3 loop spans 14 amino acids. CDR1 is SGHTA and CDR2 is FQGNSA in the germline V gene. The CDR3 DNA reads as TGTGCCAGCAGCTTCCTCAGCAGGACCGACGAGCAATACTTC. Its protein is CASSFLSRTDEQYF.

V and J are TRBV11-2 and TRBJ2-5; D possibly matches TRBD1 or TRBD2 (5 bases each). CDR1 is SGHAT, CDR2 FQNNGV, per germline. Trimming cost V 2 bases and J 9 bases, with 19 bases left between them. The CDR3 is 15 amino acids. The CDR3 is CASSLLGDSNQPQYF. CDR3 bases: TGTGCCAGCAGCTTATTGGGGGATAGCAATCAGCCCCAGTACTTC.

The chain has TRBV9 and TRBJ1-2; perhaps TRBD1 as D (5 bases). Germline CDR1 reads SGDLS; CDR2 reads YYNGEE. The V and J ends lost 0 bases and 12 bases respectively, with 18 bases between them. The CDR3 has 14 amino acids. This CDR3 is CASSVGGPSSGNTF. CDR3 nucleotides: TGTGCCAGCAGCGTAGGGGGACCAAGCTCTGGAAACACCTTC.

The CDR3 DNA sequence: TGTGCCAGCAGTGGACAGGGGGCGAGGGGCTACACCTTC. Translation gives CASSGQGARGYTF. The chain recombines TRBV7-6 with TRBJ1-2, with 11 bases fitting TRBD1. The germline V gene has CDR1 SGHVS and CDR2 FNYEAQ. The CDR3 runs to 13 residues. V shed 6 bases, J shed 8 bases, and the junction held 5 bases outside the gene matches.

This clonotype was detected ten times or more. J is TRBJ2-5 and V is TRBV5-1, with 10 bases lining up with TRBD1. The trim removed 2 bases at V and 4 bases at J, leaving 8 bases unmatched. The CDR3 spans 16 residues. Germline V gene sequence: CDR1 SGHRS, CDR2 YFSETQ. CDR3 in DNA: TGCGCCAGCAGCTTACATGACAGGGGGCAATTAGAGACCCAGTACTTC. It yields the protein CASSLHDRGQLETQYF.

This clonotype was counted ten times or more. The chain recombines TRBV10-3 with TRBJ1-4; 9 bases line up with TRBD1. V dropped 3 bases and J dropped 8; count of bases not matched to a gene: 10. The CDR3 sequence is 16 residues long. CDR1 is ENHRY, CDR2 SYGVKD, per germline. The CDR3 spells CAISEYRGLIPEKLFF. The CDR3 nucleotides read TGTGCCATCAGTGAATACAGGGGGCTCATCCCCGAAAAACTGTTTTTT.

V usage is TRBV24-1 and J usage is TRBJ1-4; perhaps TRBD1 as D (5 bases). The CDR3 has 16 amino acids. Germline CDR1 is KGHDR and CDR2 is SFDVKD. V was clipped by 2 bases and J by 5 bases, with 14 bases between them. This chain's CDR3 is CATSDYDSILNEKLFF. The CDR3 coding sequence is TGTGCCACCAGTGATTACGACAGCATACTAAATGAAAAACTGTTTTTT.

In this sample, this clonotype turned up many times. This rearrangement joins TRBV2 to TRBJ2-3; TRBD2 matches 11 bases. Germline CDR1 is SNHLY and CDR2 is FYNNEI. This CDR3 has 15 amino acids. The CDR3 region is CATSSSGRATDTQYF. The CDR3 DNA follows: TGTGCTACTAGCAGTAGCGGGAGGGCAACAGATACGCAGTATTTT.

To note about this clonotype: The conserved final phenylalanine or tryptophan is absent from the CDR3, which likely points to a read error. The chain links TRBV2 to TRBJ2-7, with D perhaps being TRBD1 or TRBD2 (5 bases each). This CDR3 region has 14 residues. The germline V and J ends were trimmed by 3 bases and 3 bases, with 12 bases remaining between them. CDR1 is SNHLY and CDR2 is FYNNEI in the germline V gene. CDR3 sequence: CASSEMGTSYEQYL. The CDR3 region has the DNA TGTGCCAGCAGTGAGATGGGGACCAGCTACGAGCAGTACCTC.

There are many counts of this clonotype. The chain couples TRBV7-9 to TRBJ2-3; the match to TRBD2 covers 7 bases. Looked up from germline, CDR1 is SEHNR and CDR2 is FQNEAQ (reference sequence). V was pared by 3 bases and J by 6 bases, with 0 bases of the junction left unmatched. This CDR3 contains 12 residues. The CDR3 nucleotides read TGTGCCAGCAGCTTCGGGGGGGATACGCAGTATTTT. It specifies CASSFGGDTQYF.

This clonotype was counted only a few times. This rearrangement joins TRBV28 to TRBJ1-1, with D uncertain. Germline CDR1 reads MDHEN; CDR2 reads SYDVKM. CDR3 length: 14 residues. V was pared by 5 bases and J by 3 bases, with 13 bases between. The CDR3 protein is CASSAGREDTEAFF. CDR3 in DNA: TGTGCCAGCAGTGCGGGAAGGGAGGACACTGAAGCTTTCTTT. Full variable domain (rest looked up from reference TRBV28 and TRBJ1-1): DVKVTQSSRYLVKRTGEKVFLECVQDMDHENMFWYRQDPGLGLRLIYFSYDVKMKEKGDIPEGYSVSREKKERFSLILESASTNQTSMYLCASSAGREDTEAFFGQGTRLTVV.

This clonotype was seen at least ten times. This chain uses TRBV7-6 with TRBJ2-2; D is perhaps TRBD1 (5 bases). CDR1 and CDR2 from the germline V gene are SGHVS and FNYEAQ. The CDR3 contains 16 residues. V lost 2 bases and J 0 bases, leaving 10 bases between the germline ends. DNA of the CDR3: TGTGCCAGCAGCTTACTCGTCAGGGCGAACACCGGGGAGCTGTTTTTT. Its translation is CASSLLVRANTGELFF.

The table lists this clonotype with many counts. The chain employs TRBV12-3 or TRBV12-4 and TRBJ1-5; no firm D call. The CDR3 totals 12 residues. V was shortened by 5 bases and J by 4 bases, with 6 bases between the two germline ends. Written as DNA, the CDR3 is TGTGCCAGCAGTCCTATTAATCAGCCCCAGCATTTT. Its translation is CASSPINQPQHF.